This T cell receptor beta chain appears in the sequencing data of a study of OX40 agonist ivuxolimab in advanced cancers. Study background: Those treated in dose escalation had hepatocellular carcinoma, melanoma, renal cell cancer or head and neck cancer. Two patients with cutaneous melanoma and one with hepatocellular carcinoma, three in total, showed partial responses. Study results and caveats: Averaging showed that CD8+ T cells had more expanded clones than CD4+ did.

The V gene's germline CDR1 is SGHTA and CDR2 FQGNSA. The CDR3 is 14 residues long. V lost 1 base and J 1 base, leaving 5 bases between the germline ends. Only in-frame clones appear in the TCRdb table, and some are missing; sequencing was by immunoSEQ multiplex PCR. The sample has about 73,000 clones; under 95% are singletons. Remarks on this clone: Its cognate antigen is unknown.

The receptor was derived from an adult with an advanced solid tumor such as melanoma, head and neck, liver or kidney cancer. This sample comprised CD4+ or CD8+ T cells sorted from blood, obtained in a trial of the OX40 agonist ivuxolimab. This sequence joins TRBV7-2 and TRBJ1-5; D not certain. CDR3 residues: CASSLDASNQPQHF. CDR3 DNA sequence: TGTGCCAGCAGCTTAGACGCCAGCAATCAGCCCCAGCATTTT.